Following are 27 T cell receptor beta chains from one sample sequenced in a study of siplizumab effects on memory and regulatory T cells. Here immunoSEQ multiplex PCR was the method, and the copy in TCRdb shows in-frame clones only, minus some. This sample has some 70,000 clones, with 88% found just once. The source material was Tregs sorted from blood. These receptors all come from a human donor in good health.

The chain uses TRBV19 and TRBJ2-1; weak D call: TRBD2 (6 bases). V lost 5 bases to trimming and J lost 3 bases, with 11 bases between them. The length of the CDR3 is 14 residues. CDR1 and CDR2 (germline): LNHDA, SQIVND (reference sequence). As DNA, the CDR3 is TGTGCCAGTAGTTGGCGGGAAAACTACAATGAGCAGTTCTTC. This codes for CASSWRENYNEQFF.

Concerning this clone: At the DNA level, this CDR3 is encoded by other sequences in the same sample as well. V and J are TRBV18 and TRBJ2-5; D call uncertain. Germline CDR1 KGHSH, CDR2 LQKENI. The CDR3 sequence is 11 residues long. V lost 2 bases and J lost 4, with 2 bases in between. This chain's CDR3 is CASSPRETQYF. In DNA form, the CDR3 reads TGTGCCAGCTCACCAAGAGAGACCCAGTACTTC.

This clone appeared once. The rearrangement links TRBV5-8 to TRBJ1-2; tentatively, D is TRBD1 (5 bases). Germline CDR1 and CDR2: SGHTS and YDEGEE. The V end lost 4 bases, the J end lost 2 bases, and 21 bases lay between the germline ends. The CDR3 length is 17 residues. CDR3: CASSLYGPRGVNYGYTF. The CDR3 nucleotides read TGTGCCAGCAGCCTATACGGACCACGAGGGGTAAACTATGGCTACACCTTC.

The CDR3 DNA reads as TGTGCCAGCAGCCCAGCTCCCTTCTTCTGTGGCTACACCTTC. Translating gives CASSPAPFFCGYTF. The rearrangement links TRBV21-1 to TRBJ1-2. TRBV21-1 is reported as a pseudogene. This CDR3 has 14 amino acids.

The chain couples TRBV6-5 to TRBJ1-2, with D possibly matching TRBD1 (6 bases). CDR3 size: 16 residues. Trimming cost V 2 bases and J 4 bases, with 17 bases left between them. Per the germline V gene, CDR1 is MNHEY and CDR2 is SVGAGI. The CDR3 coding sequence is TGTGCCAGCAGTTACATGGGGGGCGGCGCGGGCTATGGCTACACCTTC. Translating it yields CASSYMGGGAGYGYTF.

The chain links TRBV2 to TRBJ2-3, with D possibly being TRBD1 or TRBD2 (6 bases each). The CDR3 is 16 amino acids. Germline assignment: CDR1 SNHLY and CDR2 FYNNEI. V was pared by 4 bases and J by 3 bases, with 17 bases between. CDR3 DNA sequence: TGTGCCAGCAGTGCGGGGGCGGGACGAGGGACAGATACGCAGTATTTT. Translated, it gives CASSAGAGRGTDTQYF.

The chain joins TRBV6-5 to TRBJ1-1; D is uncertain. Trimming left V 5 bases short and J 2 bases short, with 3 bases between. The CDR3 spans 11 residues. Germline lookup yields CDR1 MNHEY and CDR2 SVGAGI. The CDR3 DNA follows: TGTGCCAGCAGTGGTAACACTGAAGCTTTCTTT. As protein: CASSGNTEAFF.

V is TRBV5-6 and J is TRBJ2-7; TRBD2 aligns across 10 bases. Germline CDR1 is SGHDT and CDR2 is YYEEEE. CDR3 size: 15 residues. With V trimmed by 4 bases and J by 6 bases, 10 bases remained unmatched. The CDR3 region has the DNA TGTGCCAGCAGCGGATCCCCTAGCGGGAGTCGCGAGCAGTACTTC. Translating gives CASSGSPSGSREQYF. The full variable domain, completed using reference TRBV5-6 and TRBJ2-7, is DAGVTQSPTHLIKTRGQQVTLRCSPKSGHDTVSWYQQALGQGPQFIFQYYEEEERQRGNFPDRFSGHQFPNYSSELNVNALLLGDSALYLCASSGSPSGSREQYFGPGTRLTVT.

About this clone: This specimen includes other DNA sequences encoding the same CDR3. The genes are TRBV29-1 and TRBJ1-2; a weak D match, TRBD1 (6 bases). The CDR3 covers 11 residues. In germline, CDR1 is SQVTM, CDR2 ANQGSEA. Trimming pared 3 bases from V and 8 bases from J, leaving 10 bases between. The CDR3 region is CSVEGAGGYTF. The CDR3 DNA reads TGCAGCGTTGAGGGGGCGGGGGGCTACACCTTC.

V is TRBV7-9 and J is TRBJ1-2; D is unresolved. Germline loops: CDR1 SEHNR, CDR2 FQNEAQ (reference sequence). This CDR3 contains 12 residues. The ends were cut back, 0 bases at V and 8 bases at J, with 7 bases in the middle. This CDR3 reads CASSLAGLGYTF. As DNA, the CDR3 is TGTGCCAGCAGCTTAGCAGGGCTGGGCTACACCTTC.

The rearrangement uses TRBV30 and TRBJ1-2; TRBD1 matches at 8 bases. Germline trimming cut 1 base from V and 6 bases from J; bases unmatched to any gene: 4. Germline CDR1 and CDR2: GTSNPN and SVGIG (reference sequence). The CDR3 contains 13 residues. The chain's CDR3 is CAWSARGLDGYTF. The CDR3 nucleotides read TGTGCCTGGAGTGCCAGGGGGCTTGATGGCTACACCTTC.

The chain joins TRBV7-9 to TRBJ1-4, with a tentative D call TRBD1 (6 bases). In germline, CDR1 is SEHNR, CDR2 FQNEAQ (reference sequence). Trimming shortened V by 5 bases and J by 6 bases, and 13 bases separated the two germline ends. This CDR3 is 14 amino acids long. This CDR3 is CASSVRGGDEKLFF. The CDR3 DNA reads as TGTGCCAGCAGCGTCAGGGGAGGTGATGAAAAACTGTTTTTT.

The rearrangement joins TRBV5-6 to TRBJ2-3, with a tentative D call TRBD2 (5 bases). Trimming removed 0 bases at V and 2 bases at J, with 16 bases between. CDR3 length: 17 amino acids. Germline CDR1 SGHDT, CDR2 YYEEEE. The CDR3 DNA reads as TGTGCCAGCAGCTTGGGAGGGCTGGTATCGGTCACAGATACGCAGTATTTT. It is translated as CASSLGGLVSVTDTQYF.

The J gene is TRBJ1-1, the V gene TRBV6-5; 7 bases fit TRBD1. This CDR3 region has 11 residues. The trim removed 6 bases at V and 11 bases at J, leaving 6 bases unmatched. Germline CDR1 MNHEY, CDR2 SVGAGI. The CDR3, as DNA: TGTGCCAGCAGGCGACAGGGAGTGGCTTTCTTT. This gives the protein CASRRQGVAFF.

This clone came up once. CDR3: CASTSGTGSGYTF. The CDR3 nucleotides read TGTGCCAGTACCTCCGGGACAGGGAGCGGCTACACCTTC. The chain is built from TRBV19 and TRBJ1-2, with 9 bases lining up with TRBD1. The CDR3 loop spans 13 amino acids. Germline CDR1 is LNHDA and CDR2 is SQIVND (reference sequence). Trimming took 7 bases from V and 8 from J; bases not matched to a gene: 8.

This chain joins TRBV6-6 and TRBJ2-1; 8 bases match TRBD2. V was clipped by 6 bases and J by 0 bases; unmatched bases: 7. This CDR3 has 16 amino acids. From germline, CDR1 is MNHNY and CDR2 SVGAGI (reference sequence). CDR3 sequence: CASRLTSGGSYNEQFF. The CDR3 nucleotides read TGTGCCAGCAGACTTACTAGCGGAGGCTCCTACAATGAGCAGTTCTTC.

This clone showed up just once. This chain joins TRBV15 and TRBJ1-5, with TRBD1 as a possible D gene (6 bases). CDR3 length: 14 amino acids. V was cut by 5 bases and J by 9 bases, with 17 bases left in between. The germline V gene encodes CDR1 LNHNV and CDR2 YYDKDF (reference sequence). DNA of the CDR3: TGTGCCACCAGCTTACAGGGTCAACGGGCGCCCCAGCATTTT. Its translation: CATSLQGQRAPQHF. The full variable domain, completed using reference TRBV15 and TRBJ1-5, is DAMVIQNPRYQVTQFGKPVTLSCSQTLNHNVMYWYQQKSSQAPKLLFHYYDKDFNNEADTPDNFQSRRPNTSFCFLDIRSPGLGDTAMYLCATSLQGQRAPQHFGDGTRLSIL.

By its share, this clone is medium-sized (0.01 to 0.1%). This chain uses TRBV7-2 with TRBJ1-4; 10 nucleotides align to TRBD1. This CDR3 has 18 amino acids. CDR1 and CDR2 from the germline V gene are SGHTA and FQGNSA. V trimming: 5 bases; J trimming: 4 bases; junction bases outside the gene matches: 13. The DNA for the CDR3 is TGTGCCAGCAGCATCCGCAGACAGGGGGCGCTGAGTAATGAAAAACTGTTTTTT. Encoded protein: CASSIRRQGALSNEKLFF.

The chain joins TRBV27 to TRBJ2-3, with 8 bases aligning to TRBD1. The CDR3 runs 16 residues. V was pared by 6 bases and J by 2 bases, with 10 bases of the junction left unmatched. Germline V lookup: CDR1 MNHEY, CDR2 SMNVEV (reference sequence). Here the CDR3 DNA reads TGTGCCAGCAGAAGGACAGGGCAGATCCCCACAGATACGCAGTATTTT. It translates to CASRRTGQIPTDTQYF.

The CDR3 region has the DNA TGTGCCAGCAGCTTAGGACTAGCCCAAGAGACCCAGTACTTC. It is translated as CASSLGLAQETQYF. The chain carries TRBV5-6 and TRBJ2-5; 8 bases are a match to TRBD2. Germline CDR1 is SGHDT and CDR2 is YYEEEE. The junction had 1 base not matched to a gene; V was cut back by 2 bases and J by 1 base. This CDR3 spans 14 amino acids. The variable domain in full, completed from reference TRBV5-6 and TRBJ2-5, reads DAGVTQSPTHLIKTRGQQVTLRCSPKSGHDTVSWYQQALGQGPQFIFQYYEEEERQRGNFPDRFSGHQFPNYSSELNVNALLLGDSALYLCASSLGLAQETQYFGPGTRLLVL.

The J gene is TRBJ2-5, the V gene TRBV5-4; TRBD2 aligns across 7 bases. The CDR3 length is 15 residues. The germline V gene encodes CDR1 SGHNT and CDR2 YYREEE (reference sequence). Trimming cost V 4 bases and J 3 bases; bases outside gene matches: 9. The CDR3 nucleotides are TGTGCCAGCAGCCCGGCGGGTGGGGGGGAAGAGACCCAGTACTTC. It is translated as CASSPAGGGEETQYF.

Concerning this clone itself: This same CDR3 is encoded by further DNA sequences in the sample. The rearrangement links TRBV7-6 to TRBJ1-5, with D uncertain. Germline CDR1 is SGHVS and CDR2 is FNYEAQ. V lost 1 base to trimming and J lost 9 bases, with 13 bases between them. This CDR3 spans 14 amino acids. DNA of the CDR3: TGTGCCAGCAGCTTAGAGACGGGTCAGCTGCCCCAGCATTTT. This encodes CASSLETGQLPQHF. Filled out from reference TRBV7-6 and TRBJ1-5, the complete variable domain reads GAGVSQSPRYKVTKRGQDVALRCDPISGHVSLYWYRQALGQGPEFLTYFNYEAQQDKSGLPNDRFSAERPEGSISTLTIQRTEQRDSAMYRCASSLETGQLPQHFGDGTRLSIL.

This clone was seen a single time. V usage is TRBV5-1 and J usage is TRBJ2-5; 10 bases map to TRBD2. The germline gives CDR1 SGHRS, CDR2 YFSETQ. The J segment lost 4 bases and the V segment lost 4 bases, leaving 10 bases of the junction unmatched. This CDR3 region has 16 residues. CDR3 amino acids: CASSTGGTSERETQYF. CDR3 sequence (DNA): TGCGCCAGCAGCACCGGAGGGACTAGCGAAAGAGAGACCCAGTACTTC. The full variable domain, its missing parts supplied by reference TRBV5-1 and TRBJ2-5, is KAGVTQTPRYLIKTRGQQVTLSCSPISGHRSVSWYQQTPGQGLQFLFEYFSETQRNKGNFPGRFSGRQFSNSRSEMNVSTLELGDSALYLCASSTGGTSERETQYFGPGTRLLVL.

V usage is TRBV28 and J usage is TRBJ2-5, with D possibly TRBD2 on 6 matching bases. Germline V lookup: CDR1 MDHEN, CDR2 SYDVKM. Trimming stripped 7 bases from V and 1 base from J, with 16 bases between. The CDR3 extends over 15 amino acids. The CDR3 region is CASTTWVAVQETQYF. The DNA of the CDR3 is TGTGCCAGCACCACCTGGGTAGCGGTCCAAGAGACCCAGTACTTC.

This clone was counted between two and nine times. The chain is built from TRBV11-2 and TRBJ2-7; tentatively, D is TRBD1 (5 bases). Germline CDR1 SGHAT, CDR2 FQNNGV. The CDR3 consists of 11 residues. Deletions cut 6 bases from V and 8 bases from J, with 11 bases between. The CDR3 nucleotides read TGTGCCAGCAGGGACACGCGCCAGCAGTACTTC. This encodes CASRDTRQQYF.

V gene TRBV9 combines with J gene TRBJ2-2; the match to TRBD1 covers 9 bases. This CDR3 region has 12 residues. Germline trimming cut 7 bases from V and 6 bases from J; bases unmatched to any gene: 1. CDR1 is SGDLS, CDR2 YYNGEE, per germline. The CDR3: CASGDRAGELFF. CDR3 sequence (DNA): TGTGCCAGCGGGGACAGGGCCGGGGAGCTGTTTTTT. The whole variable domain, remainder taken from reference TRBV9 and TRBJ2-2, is DSGVTQTPKHLITATGQRVTLRCSPRSGDLSVYWYQQSLDQGLQFLIQYYNGEERAKGNILERFSAQQFPDLHSELNLSSLELGDSALYFCASGDRAGELFFGEGSRLTVL.

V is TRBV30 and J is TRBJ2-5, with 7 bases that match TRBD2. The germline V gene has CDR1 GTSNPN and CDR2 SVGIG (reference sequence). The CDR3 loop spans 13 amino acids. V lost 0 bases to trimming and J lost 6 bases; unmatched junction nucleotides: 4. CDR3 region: CAWSVLGGQTQYF. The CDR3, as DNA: TGTGCCTGGAGTGTATTGGGAGGGCAGACCCAGTACTTC.